One and the same sample provided the 25 T cell receptor beta chains below, sequenced in a study of blood T cell repertoires in COVID-19. The repertoire was sequenced with immunoSEQ multiplex PCR; TCRdb's copy has only in-frame clones and lacks some. This repertoire shows 90,000 to 110,000 clones, 84% found once; its top ten account for 6.5% to 8%. The sequenced sample was peripheral blood. These receptors all come from a woman aged 50 to 60 with acute or convalescent COVID-19.

There are a few counts of this clone. The chain couples TRBV11-2 to TRBJ2-7; 8 nucleotides agree with TRBD1. Losses at the gene ends were 3 bases for V and 2 bases for J; bases not matched to a gene: 6. The germline V gene has CDR1 SGHAT and CDR2 FQNNGV. The CDR3 has 15 residues. CDR3 in DNA: TGTGCCAGCAGCTTCAGACAGGGGTCAACCTACGAGCAGTACTTC. It encodes CASSFRQGSTYEQYF.

The genes are TRBV11-3 and TRBJ2-7, with D perhaps TRBD2 (7 bases). Trimming removed 5 bases from V and 1 base from J, with 12 bases in between. Germline V gene data show CDR1 as SGHNT and CDR2 as YENEEA. The CDR3 totals 14 residues. CDR3 in amino acids: CASSKGRGSYEQYF. CDR3 sequence (DNA): TGTGCCAGCAGCAAGGGGAGGGGGTCCTACGAGCAGTACTTC.

A remark on this clone: At one end, the junction sequence differs from germline, possibly due to a read error. The chain recombines TRBV6-5 with TRBJ1-1; D is perhaps TRBD1 (5 bases). This CDR3 contains 13 residues. The germline gives CDR1 MNHEY, CDR2 SVGAGI. The CDR3 nucleotides are TGTGCCAGCACCTGGGACTCCATTACTGCAGCTTTCTTT. Residues: CASTWDSITAAFF.

The V gene is TRBV6-1, the J gene TRBJ2-7; D may be TRBD2 (5 bases). V lost 2 bases, J lost 2 bases, and 16 bases lay in between. The germline V gene encodes CDR1 MNHNS and CDR2 SASEGT. The CDR3 consists of 16 residues. CDR3 nucleotide sequence: TGTGCCAGCAGTGAACAGTGGACTTATGATACCTACGAGCAGTACTTC. It codes for CASSEQWTYDTYEQYF.

This clone was detected once. This chain uses TRBV19 with TRBJ2-3, with D possibly matching TRBD1 (5 bases). CDR3 length: 14 amino acids. CDR1 LNHDA and CDR2 SQIVND come from the germline V gene (reference sequence). The V end lost 10 bases, the J end lost 2 bases, and 16 bases lay between the germline ends. Here the CDR3 DNA reads TGTGCCACCGCCCGCTTGGGGCTCACAGATACGCAGTATTTT. It specifies CATARLGLTDTQYF.

This rearrangement joins TRBV2 to TRBJ2-7; maybe TRBD1 (5 bases). There are 13 residues in the CDR3. Between the trimmed V and J ends, which lost 5 bases and 3 bases, there was a span of 11 bases. Germline V gene lookup returns CDR1 SNHLY and CDR2 FYNNEI. The CDR3 DNA follows: TGTGCCAGCAGTCCCGGCAGGGACTACGAGCAGTACTTC. It encodes CASSPGRDYEQYF.

This chain joins TRBV12-3 or TRBV12-4 and TRBJ2-7; no firm D call. V dropped 5 bases and J dropped 8 bases, with 13 bases sitting between them. The CDR3 extends over 12 amino acids. The CDR3: CASSPRRAKQYF. In DNA, the CDR3 is TGTGCCAGCAGTCCCCGGAGAGCCAAGCAGTACTTC.

The gene calls are TRBV25-1 and TRBJ1-2, with a possible D match to TRBD1 (5 bases). V lost 5 bases and J lost 5, with 12 bases in between. Per the germline V gene, CDR1 is MGHDK and CDR2 is SYGVNS. The CDR3 loop spans 13 amino acids. CDR3 sequence reads: CASSLQGRYGYTF. In nucleotides, the CDR3 is TGTGCCAGCAGTCTGCAGGGCAGGTATGGCTACACCTTC.

The chain employs TRBV24-1 and TRBJ2-3; the match to TRBD1 covers 9 bases. The CDR3 has 18 amino acids. V dropped 3 bases and J dropped 5; count of bases not matched to a gene: 14. Germline assignment: CDR1 KGHDR and CDR2 SFDVKD. The DNA for the CDR3 is TGTGCCACCAGTGATCGCCAAGCGACAGGGGGGCATCAAGATACGCAGTATTTT. This gives the protein CATSDRQATGGHQDTQYF.

The V call is TRBV2, the J call TRBJ1-2, with 8 nucleotides matching TRBD1. This CDR3 comprises 12 residues. The junction had 4 bases not matched to a gene; V was cut back by 6 bases and J by 7 bases. Germline V gene lookup returns CDR1 SNHLY and CDR2 FYNNEI. As DNA, the CDR3 is TGTGCCAGCAGGGAGGACAGGGTTGGCTACACCTTC. It yields the protein CASREDRVGYTF.

The chain couples TRBV19 to TRBJ1-2; TRBD1 matches at 8 bases. V gave up 3 bases and J gave up 5 bases; unmatched junction bases: 8. The germline V gene has CDR1 LNHDA and CDR2 SQIVND (reference sequence). The CDR3 has 15 residues. This chain's CDR3 is CASSIGQGGWYGYTF. The DNA for the CDR3 is TGTGCCAGTAGTATCGGACAGGGAGGTTGGTATGGCTACACCTTC.

On this clone itself: One junction end does not reproduce the germline sequence, and a read error may be involved. The chain employs TRBV30 and TRBJ1-4; perhaps TRBD1 as D (5 bases). Per the germline V gene, CDR1 is GTSNPN and CDR2 is SVGIG (reference sequence). The CDR3 contains 15 residues. The CDR3 here is CTWSPGGPFNEKLFF. CDR3 DNA: TGTACCTGGAGCCCGGGGGGACCATTTAATGAAAAACTGTTTTTT.

The CDR3 region is CASSISGDYGYTF. DNA for the CDR3: TGTGCCAGTAGTATTTCAGGGGACTATGGCTACACCTTC. This sequence joins TRBV19 and TRBJ1-2; weak D call: TRBD1 (6 bases). The CDR3 covers 13 residues. The germline CDR1 and CDR2 sequences are LNHDA and SQIVND (reference sequence). Between the trimmed V and J ends, which lost 3 bases and 3 bases, there was a span of 8 bases.

The chain recombines TRBV9 with TRBJ1-1, with 7 bases lining up with TRBD1. Germline CDR1 is SGDLS and CDR2 is YYNGEE. V shed 4 bases, J shed 5 bases, and the junction held 8 bases outside the gene matches. This CDR3 has 14 residues. The CDR3 bases are TGTGCCAGCAGCTTACGACAGGGAGGAACTGAAGCTTTCTTT. Protein product: CASSLRQGGTEAFF. Full variable domain (rest looked up from reference TRBV9 and TRBJ1-1): DSGVTQTPKHLITATGQRVTLRCSPRSGDLSVYWYQQSLDQGLQFLIQYYNGEERAKGNILERFSAQQFPDLHSELNLSSLELGDSALYFCASSLRQGGTEAFFGQGTRLTVV.

V gene TRBV15 combines with J gene TRBJ2-7, with no clear D. Germline CDR1 LNHNV, CDR2 YYDKDF (reference sequence). Trimming removed 0 bases at V and 0 bases at J, with 9 bases between. This CDR3 is 15 amino acids long. CDR3 in amino acids: CATSRDSRSSYEQYF. The DNA for the CDR3 is TGTGCCACCAGCAGAGATTCGCGGAGCTCCTACGAGCAGTACTTC.

This clone was observed once. J is TRBJ2-3 and V is TRBV7-6; 9 positions match TRBD1. V lost 6 bases, J lost 1 base, and 5 bases stayed unmatched. Per germline, CDR1 SGHVS and CDR2 FNYEAQ. The CDR3 length is 15 residues. The CDR3 coding sequence is TGTGCCAGCAGGGCACAGGGGGCGGGCACAGATACGCAGTATTTT. The encoded protein is CASRAQGAGTDTQYF.

The chain joins TRBV10-1 to TRBJ2-1; 10 nucleotides line up with TRBD1. V trimming: 6 bases; J trimming: 9 bases; junction bases outside the gene matches: 8. This CDR3 contains 14 residues. CDR1 and CDR2 from the germline V gene are WNHNN and SYGVQD (reference sequence). CDR3 amino acids: CASRLGQGLGEQFF. DNA for the CDR3: TGCGCCAGCAGGCTGGGACAGGGGCTCGGTGAGCAGTTCTTC.

A single count supports this clone. This chain joins TRBV5-4 and TRBJ2-5, with D possibly TRBD2 on 7 matching bases. CDR3 length: 15 amino acids. CDR1 and CDR2 (germline): SGHNT, YYREEE (reference sequence). The V end was cut by 2 bases, the J end by 5 bases, with 16 bases between. The CDR3 region is CASSLGGGMRETQYF. Here the CDR3 DNA reads TGTGCCAGCAGCTTAGGGGGGGGCATGAGGGAGACCCAGTACTTC.

V usage is TRBV7-9 and J usage is TRBJ1-2, with D possibly TRBD1 on 5 matching bases. Germline V gene lookup returns CDR1 SEHNR and CDR2 FQNEAQ (reference sequence). V lost 7 bases and J lost 4, with 13 bases in between. This CDR3 spans 13 amino acids. CDR3 sequence: CASIRRQSYGYTF. The DNA for the CDR3 is TGTGCCAGCATAAGGAGACAGTCCTATGGCTACACCTTC.

This rearrangement joins TRBV16 to TRBJ1-2; 9 bases match TRBD1. The CDR3 consists of 19 residues. Germline V lookup: CDR1 KGHSY, CDR2 FQNENV. Germline trimming cut 4 bases from V and 2 bases from J; bases unmatched to any gene: 17. CDR3 protein: CASSRKPPGPGQGNYGYTF. CDR3 sequence (DNA): TGTGCCAGCAGCCGAAAACCCCCTGGGCCCGGACAGGGGAACTATGGCTACACCTTC.

This chain links TRBV18 with TRBJ1-6; D unresolved. The germline V gene encodes CDR1 KGHSH and CDR2 LQKENI. The CDR3 runs to 15 residues. V gave up 1 base and J gave up 7 bases, with 11 bases separating them. CDR3 in DNA: TGTGCCAGCTCACCACAGTCAGGCCAGAATTCACCCCTCCACTTT. Encoded protein: CASSPQSGQNSPLHF.

V is TRBV12-3 or TRBV12-4 and J is TRBJ2-1; TRBD1 matches at 8 bases. The CDR3 is made up of 13 amino acids. With V trimmed by 8 bases and J by 3 bases, 3 bases remained unmatched. In DNA, the CDR3 is TGTGCCAGCCGACAGGGGAACTACAATGAGCAGTTCTTC. It encodes CASRQGNYNEQFF.

This chain links TRBV19 with TRBJ2-1; D gene uncertain. The CDR3 sequence is 14 residues long. V lost 3 bases, J lost 6 bases, and 12 bases lay in between. Germline loops: CDR1 LNHDA, CDR2 SQIVND (reference sequence). DNA for the CDR3: TGTGCCAGTAGTATTGCGGAAGGAGTCAATGAGCAGTTCTTC. Translation: CASSIAEGVNEQFF.

The rearrangement uses TRBV29-1 and TRBJ2-7; weak D call: TRBD1 (6 bases). CDR3 size: 13 residues. The V end was cut by 4 bases, the J end by 3 bases, with 13 bases between. Germline loops: CDR1 SQVTM, CDR2 ANQGSEA. The CDR3 nucleotides are TGCAGCGTTGCGGACAGTGGCTACTACGAGCAGTACTTC. Translated, it gives CSVADSGYYEQYF.

CDR3 DNA: TGTGCCAGCAGCCGACAACCAGGGGACCATGGCTACACCTTC. Translated, it gives CASSRQPGDHGYTF. This rearrangement joins TRBV6-4 to TRBJ1-2, with D tentatively TRBD1 (6 bases). The CDR3 loop spans 14 amino acids. The ends were cut back, 6 bases at V and 6 bases at J, with 17 bases in the middle. From germline, CDR1 is MRHNA and CDR2 SNTAGT.